Listed below are T cell receptor beta chains from one sample, sequenced in a study of T cells in Graves' hyperthyroidism and ophthalmopathy. From the multiplex PCR reads, TCRdb called clonotypes with MiXCR, one entry per CDR3 protein. The table shows hundreds of thousands of distinct CDR3 sequences, with approximately 42% occurring only once. Sequenced material: peripheral blood or thyroid tissue (not recorded which). The origin of the receptors is an adult man with Graves' disease, either hyperthyroidism or ophthalmopathy (not recorded which). Each CDR3 is given with its conserved first and last residue. D genes are given only for firm matches. A clone size is listed for some rows: how often the clone was seen (once, few, many), or a class if it is expanded.

>TRBJ2-7|NA|many|TRBV7-9
CASRSDSSEQYF
TGTGCCAGCAGGAGCGACAGCTCCGAGCAGTACTTC
>TRBJ2-5|NA|many|TRBV29-1
CSVDEPGGPETQYF
TGCAGCGTTGACGAGCCGGGCGGCCCGGAGACCCAGTACTTC
>TRBJ1-2|NA|NA|TRBV25-1
CASVNYGYTF
TGTGCCAGCGTTAACTATGGCTACACCTTC
>TRBJ2-5|NA|many|TRBV2
CASSWAQETQYF
TGTGCCAGCAGCTGGGCTCAAGAGACCCAGTACTTC
>TRBJ1-5|NA|NA|TRBV24-1
CATGGHGNQPQHF
TGTGCCACCGGGGGCCATGGCAATCAGCCCCAGCATTTT
>TRBJ1-1|TRBD1|NA|TRBV10-3
CASSWTGEVLDTEAFF
TGTGCCAGCAGTTGGACAGGGGAGGTATTGGACACTGAAGCTTTCTTT
>TRBJ1-5|TRBD1|NA|TRBV4-1
CASSRQGESQPQHF
TGCGCCAGCAGTCGACAGGGGGAAAGTCAGCCCCAGCATTTT
>TRBJ1-5|NA|NA|TRBV7-9
CAVGDQPQHF
TGTGCCGTAGGGGATCAGCCCCAGCATTTT
>TRBJ1-5|NA|few|TRBV19
CASSMVGQTGTTRKQPQHF
TGTGCCAGTAGTATGGTAGGGCAAACCGGGACGACGCGTAAACAGCCCCAGCATTTT
>TRBJ1-6|NA|many|TRBV20-1
CSARVVNSPLHF
TGCAGTGCTAGAGTAGTAAATTCACCCCTCCACTTT
>TRBJ1-1|NA|NA|TRBV9
CASSVGRRFTEAFF
TGTGCCAGCAGCGTAGGGCGACGGTTCACTGAAGCTTTCTTT
>TRBJ2-5|NA|many|TRBV7-9
CASSLKETQYF
TGTGCCAGCAGCTTAAAAGAGACCCAGTACTTC
>TRBJ1-2|NA|many|TRBV9
CASSEDHGVTNYGYTF
TGTGCCAGCAGCGAAGACCATGGGGTAACCAACTATGGCTACACCTTC
>TRBJ2-5|NA|few|TRBV19
CASSMADWETQYF
TGTGCCAGTAGTATGGCCGATTGGGAGACCCAGTACTTC
>TRBJ2-5|NA|few|TRBV6-5
CASSYGSHSGTQYF
TGTGCCAGCAGTTACGGTAGCCATTCAGGGACCCAGTACTTC
>TRBJ1-1|TRBD1|NA|TRBV12-3/TRBV12-4
CASSAKTGGVEAFF
TGTGCCAGCAGTGCCAAGACAGGGGGCGTTGAAGCTTTCTTT
>TRBJ2-5|NA|NA|TRBV4-1
CASSPLGRLIQETQYF
TGCGCCAGCAGCCCTTTGGGACGGCTGATCCAAGAGACCCAGTACTTC
>TRBJ2-7|NA|NA|TRBV7-9
CASSPPGGYEQYF
TGTGCCAGCTCACCACCGGGCGGCTACGAGCAGTACTTC
>TRBJ1-4|NA|NA|TRBV29-1
CSVKGSGKLFF
TGCAGCGTTAAGGGATCCGGAAAACTGTTTTTT
>TRBJ2-7|NA|NA|TRBV24-1
CATSARGDYEQYF
TGTGCCACCAGTGCTAGGGGGGACTACGAGCAGTACTTC
>TRBJ1-2|NA|many|TRBV7-9
CASTSTANYGYTF
TGTGCCAGCACCTCAACAGCTAACTATGGCTACACCTTC
>TRBJ2-5|NA|many|TRBV29-1
CSVSDRTTETQYF
TGCAGCGTTTCCGACAGGACAACAGAGACCCAGTACTTC